The present T cell receptor beta chain was sequenced within a study of beta chain features in type 1 diabetes listed by TCRdb under 2018. Context from the whole study: Mean age, gender distribution, total cell number and subset yield did not differ between patients and healthy donors. A total of roughly 98,000,000 sorted cells were examined across all samples, and a strong correlation was observed between cell number per subset and RNA yield. Naive and central memory subsets were obtained from all 28 donors, but regulatory and stem cell-like memory subsets were isolated from only 8 patients and roughly 8 healthy donors. The study compared the TCRB repertoires of sorted circulating CD4+ T cell subsets in recently diagnosed type 1 diabetes patients with those in matched healthy donors. General findings and caveats noted by the study authors: PCR may preferentially amplify shorter templates, but because patient and control samples were amplified and corrected together, any resulting skew would affect both groups equally. Only small numbers of individuals were included in the HLA sub-analyses, which left unresolved whether HLA type had any influence on TCRB rearrangement. Patients with type 1 diabetes made fewer insertions and deleted more nucleotides at VDJ recombination sites, implying thymic rearrangement abnormalities. Naive, central memory and regulatory TCRB repertoires appeared more similar among patients than among healthy donors. Because cDNA rather than genomic DNA was sequenced, highly expressing activated cells could have been over-represented, although no difference in activation and CD3 levels was found between groups. In all four CD4+ subsets, TCRB CDR3 length was moderately but significantly shorter in type 1 diabetes patients.

A single peripheral blood draw of about 116 mL on average was collected from each donor into heparinised tubes. Naive, central memory, regulatory and stem cell-like memory CD4+ T cells were sorted on a BD FACSAria II using a panel including CD45RO, CCR7, CD25, CD127, CD95 and CD27. Purity was above 98% for every sorted population. Right away, PBMCs were isolated by Lymphoprep density gradient centrifugation and were stained directly, with no culture step. So that batch effects would be minimized, each experiment stained and sorted samples in pairs, pairing one healthy donor with one patient. Unmatched junction bases come to 4, with V trimmed by 3 bases and J by 8 bases. From the cysteine through the phenylalanine, the CDR3 covers 15 amino acids. Only the CDR3 portion is preserved as DNA: 45 bases, with reading frame beginning at the first base. CDR1 and CDR2 (MNHEY, SMNVEV) derive from the germline V gene (reference sequence).

On this clone itself: Its antigen target is currently unknown. Base quality data are lacking; no much larger clone is found one base away.

The entire isolated RNA was reverse transcribed using the High Capacity cDNA Reverse Transcription Kit, and thus expressed TCRB transcripts were sequenced. Deep immunoSEQ sequencing was performed on naive, central memory and regulatory T cell samples, with an average of around 3.4 million total reads per sample. Sorted cells were lysed in RLT buffer and RNA was extracted with DNase-treated RNeasy Micro or Mini kits, depending on cell number. Each cell subset was processed separately to prevent cross-contamination, with patient and healthy donor samples processed together. Using the immunoSEQ multiplex PCR, TCRB sequences were amplified from cDNA into 87-bp fragments spanning the CDR3 region. Sequencing of the amplicons was performed on the Illumina HiSeq platform. In the authors' own workflow: PCR bias was computationally corrected using synthetic template baselines, reads within Hamming distance 2 were collapsed, and singletons that could not be merged were discarded. Reads were aligned against IMGT to assign V, D and J genes, CDR3 length and insertions or deletions at six rearrangement sites. Within each subset, clonotype counts were normalized to the number of sorted cells before true diversity and Gini coefficients were calculated with the tcR R package. Repertoire sharing was quantified using the overlap coefficient calculated on TCRB nucleotide sequences. TCRdb took over this immuneACCESS table, retaining in-frame rearrangements with V and J assigned. Such tables are incomplete; in checked studies, under half of the missing clones stem from an unresolved V gene, and the remainder is unexplained. That table supplies the V and J calls and clone size; D and trimming were determined from the DNA. The sample table shows 150,000 to 200,000 clones, and 6.5% to 8.5% are seen once. The leading ten clones occupy 0.5% of the sample.

The specimen sequenced was central memory CD4+ T cells from blood. The chain is encoded by TRBV27 joined to TRBJ1-6, with 10 bases in between that match TRBD1. This receptor was obtained from a man aged 18 to 29 with type 1 diabetes. The bases are TGTGCCAGCAGTTTCGGACAGGGGGTCGATTCACCCCTCCACTTT. It translates as CASSFGQGVDSPLHF.